A selection of T cell receptor beta chains follows, all from one sample in a study of cytomegalovirus exposure and HLA in healthy donors. Some clones are missing from TCRdb's copy, which holds only in-frame ones; the method was immunoSEQ multiplex PCR. Of 65,000 or so clones listed, roughly 94% are singletons. Material: PBMCs. These receptors came from a man aged 18-30 years in good health and CMV-seropositive. Both conserved end residues are part of each CDR3. A D gene is named only where the DNA matches it firmly. Clone sizes are given selectively: once, few, many, or a class where the clone is expanded.

>TRBJ2-7|NA|NA|TRBV6-6
CASSSLRDSSPQYF
TGTGCCAGCAGTTCTCTCCGGGACTCCAGCCCGCAGTACTTC
>TRBJ2-5|TRBD2|medium-sized|TRBV6-4
CASSETSGGQETQYF
TGTGCCAGCAGTGAGACTAGCGGGGGGCAAGAGACCCAGTACTTC
>TRBJ1-2|TRBD1|NA|TRBV7-3
CASSPATGGVEGYTF
TGTGCCAGCAGCCCCGCGACAGGGGGAGTCGAAGGCTACACCTTC
>TRBJ2-5|NA|NA|TRBV7-9
CASSLGVEQETQYF
TGTGCCAGCAGCTTAGGAGTGGAGCAAGAGACCCAGTACTTC
>TRBJ1-1|NA|NA|TRBV19
CASSPRAGGNTEAFF
TGTGCCAGTAGTCCCCGGGCAGGAGGGAACACTGAAGCTTTCTTT
>TRBJ1-4|NA|NA|TRBV11-2
CASSLLRTTEKLFF
TGTGCCAGCAGCCTCCTGAGGACAACGGAAAAACTGTTTTTT
>TRBJ2-3|TRBD2|NA|TRBV5-1
CASSVGLAGQDTQYF
TGCGCCAGCAGCGTCGGACTAGCGGGTCAAGATACGCAGTATTTT
>TRBJ2-1|NA|NA|TRBV11-2
CASSLVASSDEQFF
TGTGCCAGCAGCTTAGTCGCCAGTTCCGATGAGCAGTTCTTC
>TRBJ2-7|NA|NA|TRBV6-1
CASLGRLLAYEQYF
TGTGCCAGCCTAGGGAGGTTACTAGCCTACGAGCAGTACTTC
>TRBJ2-2|TRBD1|NA|TRBV19
CASSIGRDRTGELFF
TGTGCCAGTAGTATAGGTAGGGACAGAACCGGGGAGCTGTTTTTT
>TRBJ1-3|NA|NA|TRBV28
CATRRAFSGNTIYF
TGTGCGACCAGGAGGGCCTTCTCTGGAAACACCATATATTTT
>TRBJ1-4|NA|NA|TRBV6-5
CASSSTSGTNEKLFF
TGTGCCAGCAGTTCCACCTCGGGGACTAATGAAAAACTGTTTTTT
>TRBJ2-1|TRBD2|NA|TRBV27
CASSFGRASYNEQFF
TGTGCCAGCAGTTTCGGGAGGGCCTCCTACAATGAGCAGTTCTTC
>TRBJ1-2|NA|NA|TRBV5-1
CASSLGAGKTINYGYTF
TGCGCCAGCAGCTTGGGGGCAGGGAAAACTATTAACTATGGCTACACCTTC
>TRBJ2-3|NA|NA|TRBV29-1
CSVSRVHSDTQYF
TGCAGCGTTTCCAGGGTGCATTCGGATACGCAGTATTTT
>TRBJ2-1|NA|NA|TRBV7-9
CASSSRSSEEQFF
TGTGCCAGCAGCTCCCGTTCTAGTGAGGAGCAGTTCTTC
>TRBJ1-2|TRBD1|NA|TRBV28
CASSLGGRGYGYTF
TGTGCCAGCAGTTTAGGAGGCAGGGGGTATGGCTACACCTTC
>TRBJ2-7|TRBD1|NA|TRBV27
CASGTDRGPYEQYF
TGTGCCAGCGGTACTGACAGGGGTCCCTACGAGCAGTACTTC
>TRBJ1-1|TRBD1|NA|TRBV27
CASSLRDRASEAFF
TGTGCCAGCAGCCTCCGGGACAGGGCTTCCGAAGCTTTCTTT
>TRBJ2-2|TRBD1|NA|TRBV28
CASSWNRGLNGELFF
TGTGCCAGCAGTTGGAACAGGGGGCTCAACGGGGAGCTGTTTTTT
>TRBJ1-2|NA|NA|TRBV28
CASSNQGSANYGYTF
TGTGCCAGCAGTAATCAGGGCTCGGCTAACTATGGCTACACCTTC
>TRBJ2-7|NA|NA|TRBV20-1
CSARDSYEQYF
TGCAGTGCTAGGGACAGCTACGAGCAGTACTTC
>TRBJ2-5|NA|NA|TRBV7-9
CASSSTRGEDIQETQYF
TGTGCCAGCAGCTCCACACGCGGAGAAGATATCCAAGAGACCCAGTACTTC
>TRBJ2-7|TRBD1|NA|TRBV5-5
CASSIGTGGVGSAYEQYF
TGTGCCAGCAGTATCGGGACAGGGGGCGTAGGATCAGCCTACGAGCAGTACTTC
>TRBJ1-2|NA|once|TRBV28
CASVGGYYGYTF
TGTGCCAGCGTCGGCGGATACTATGGCTACACCTTC
>TRBJ2-5|NA|once|TRBV9
CASSSRATGETQYF
TGTGCCAGCAGCTCCAGGGCCACCGGAGAGACCCAGTACTTC
>TRBJ1-3|NA|NA|TRBV6-5
CASSGDSGSGNTIYF
TGTGCCAGCAGCGGGGACTCCGGCTCTGGAAACACCATATATTTT
>TRBJ2-1|TRBD2|NA|TRBV7-3
CASSPSLRAGVYNEQFF
TGTGCCAGCAGCCCCTCCCTTAGGGCGGGAGTATACAATGAGCAGTTCTTC
>TRBJ2-1|TRBD1|NA|TRBV7-6
CASSLGQGRFF
TGTGCCAGCAGCCTAGGACAGGGCCGGTTCTTC
>TRBJ1-2|NA|NA|TRBV18
CASSPDTVYGYTF
TGTGCCAGCTCACCAGACACGGTGTATGGCTACACCTTC
>TRBJ2-7|TRBD2|NA|TRBV4-3
CASSQDRYSGSYEQYF
TGCGCCAGCAGCCAAGATCGGTATAGCGGGAGCTACGAGCAGTACTTC
>TRBJ2-5|NA|NA|TRBV15
CATSRSLSLEETQYF
TGTGCCACCAGCAGAAGTCTCAGCCTAGAGGAGACCCAGTACTTC
>TRBJ2-1|TRBD2|NA|TRBV29-1
CSVGDYSTGWNEQFF
TGCAGCGTAGGGGACTATAGCACAGGATGGAATGAGCAGTTCTTC
>TRBJ2-7|NA|NA|TRBV18
CASSTQAPTQYF
TGTGCCAGCTCAACCCAGGCCCCCACGCAGTACTTC
>TRBJ1-5|TRBD1|NA|TRBV14
CASSHPGTGDQPQHF
TGTGCCAGCAGCCACCCCGGGACAGGGGATCAGCCCCAGCATTTT
>TRBJ1-4|TRBD1|NA|TRBV14
CASSPRQGLDEKLFF
TGTGCCAGCAGCCCCCGACAGGGCCTGGATGAAAAACTGTTTTTT
>TRBJ1-2|TRBD1|NA|TRBV2
CASSGGQGYGYTF
TGTGCCAGCAGTGGGGGACAGGGCTATGGCTACACCTTC
>TRBJ2-1|TRBD1|NA|TRBV28
CASSLPGQVNEQFF
TGTGCCAGCAGTTTACCCGGACAGGTTAATGAGCAGTTCTTC
>TRBJ1-5|NA|NA|TRBV5-5
CASSLLISNQPQHF
TGTGCCAGCAGCTTACTGATTAGCAATCAGCCCCAGCATTTT
>TRBJ2-3|NA|NA|TRBV4-2
CASSTRLVTDTQYF
TGTGCCAGCAGCACCCGACTAGTTACAGATACGCAGTATTTT
>TRBJ1-5|TRBD1|NA|TRBV6-1
CASGLRGAGDQPQHF
TGTGCCAGTGGGCTCAGGGGGGCTGGGGATCAGCCCCAGCATTTT
>TRBJ1-1|TRBD1|NA|TRBV19
CASSIGRGLTGGGEGTEAFF
TGTGCCAGTAGTATAGGGAGGGGCCTGACAGGGGGCGGTGAAGGCACTGAAGCTTTCTTT
>TRBJ2-3|NA|NA|TRBV10-1
CASSVAQGNTQYF
TGCGCCAGCAGTGTTGCACAGGGAAATACGCAGTATTTT
>TRBJ1-2|NA|few|TRBV29-1
CSVDISPPNGYTF
TGCAGCGTTGATATTTCCCCCCCTAATGGCTACACCTTC
>TRBJ2-3|NA|NA|TRBV4-1
CASSQGQVGLDTQYF
TGCGCCAGCAGCCAAGGACAGGTCGGCCTAGATACGCAGTATTTT
>TRBJ1-4|NA|once|TRBV5-1
CASSPTATNEKLFF
TGCGCCAGCAGTCCGACAGCCACAAATGAAAAACTGTTTTTT
>TRBJ1-1|NA|once|TRBV27
CASSPSTELNTEAFF
TGTGCCAGCAGTCCTTCGACAGAATTGAACACTGAAGCTTTCTTT
>TRBJ2-1|NA|NA|TRBV15
CATSSIRGNEQFF
TGTGCCACCAGCAGCATCAGGGGCAATGAGCAGTTCTTC
>TRBJ1-5|TRBD1|NA|TRBV7-8
CASSLERQGYQPQHF
TGTGCCAGCAGCTTAGAGAGACAGGGTTATCAGCCCCAGCATTTT
>TRBJ1-5|NA|NA|TRBV7-2
CASSLRGNQPQHF
TGTGCCAGCAGCTTGCGGGGGAATCAGCCCCAGCATTTT
>TRBJ2-7|NA|NA|TRBV7-9
CASSPNGHRVHEQYF
TGTGCCAGCAGCCCAAATGGGCACAGGGTCCACGAGCAGTACTTC
>TRBJ2-7|NA|NA|TRBV5-5
CASRNPGTTYEQYF
TGTGCCAGCAGAAACCCGGGAACAACCTACGAGCAGTACTTC
>TRBJ1-5|NA|NA|TRBV5-8
CASSPPGLANQPQHF
TGTGCCAGCAGCCCCCCCGGGTTGGCCAATCAGCCCCAGCATTTT
>TRBJ2-3|TRBD2|NA|TRBV11-2
CASSPVAGGTDTQYF
TGTGCCAGCAGCCCAGTAGCGGGGGGCACAGATACGCAGTATTTT
>TRBJ1-5|NA|once|TRBV27
CASSWTKGINQPQHF
TGTGCCAGCAGTTGGACCAAGGGGATCAATCAGCCCCAGCATTTT